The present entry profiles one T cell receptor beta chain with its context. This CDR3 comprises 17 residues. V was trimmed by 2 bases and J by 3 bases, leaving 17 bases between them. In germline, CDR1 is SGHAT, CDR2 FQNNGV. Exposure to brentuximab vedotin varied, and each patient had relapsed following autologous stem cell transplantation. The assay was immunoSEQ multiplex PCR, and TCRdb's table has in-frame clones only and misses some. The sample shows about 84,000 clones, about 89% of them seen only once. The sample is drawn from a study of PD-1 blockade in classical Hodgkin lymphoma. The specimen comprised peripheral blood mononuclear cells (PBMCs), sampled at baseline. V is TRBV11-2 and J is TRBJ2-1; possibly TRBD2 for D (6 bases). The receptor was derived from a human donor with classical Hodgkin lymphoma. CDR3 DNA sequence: TGTGCCAGCAGCTTAACTGGGATAGGCGGGGTCTACAATGAGCAGTTCTTC. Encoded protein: CASSLTGIGGVYNEQFF.